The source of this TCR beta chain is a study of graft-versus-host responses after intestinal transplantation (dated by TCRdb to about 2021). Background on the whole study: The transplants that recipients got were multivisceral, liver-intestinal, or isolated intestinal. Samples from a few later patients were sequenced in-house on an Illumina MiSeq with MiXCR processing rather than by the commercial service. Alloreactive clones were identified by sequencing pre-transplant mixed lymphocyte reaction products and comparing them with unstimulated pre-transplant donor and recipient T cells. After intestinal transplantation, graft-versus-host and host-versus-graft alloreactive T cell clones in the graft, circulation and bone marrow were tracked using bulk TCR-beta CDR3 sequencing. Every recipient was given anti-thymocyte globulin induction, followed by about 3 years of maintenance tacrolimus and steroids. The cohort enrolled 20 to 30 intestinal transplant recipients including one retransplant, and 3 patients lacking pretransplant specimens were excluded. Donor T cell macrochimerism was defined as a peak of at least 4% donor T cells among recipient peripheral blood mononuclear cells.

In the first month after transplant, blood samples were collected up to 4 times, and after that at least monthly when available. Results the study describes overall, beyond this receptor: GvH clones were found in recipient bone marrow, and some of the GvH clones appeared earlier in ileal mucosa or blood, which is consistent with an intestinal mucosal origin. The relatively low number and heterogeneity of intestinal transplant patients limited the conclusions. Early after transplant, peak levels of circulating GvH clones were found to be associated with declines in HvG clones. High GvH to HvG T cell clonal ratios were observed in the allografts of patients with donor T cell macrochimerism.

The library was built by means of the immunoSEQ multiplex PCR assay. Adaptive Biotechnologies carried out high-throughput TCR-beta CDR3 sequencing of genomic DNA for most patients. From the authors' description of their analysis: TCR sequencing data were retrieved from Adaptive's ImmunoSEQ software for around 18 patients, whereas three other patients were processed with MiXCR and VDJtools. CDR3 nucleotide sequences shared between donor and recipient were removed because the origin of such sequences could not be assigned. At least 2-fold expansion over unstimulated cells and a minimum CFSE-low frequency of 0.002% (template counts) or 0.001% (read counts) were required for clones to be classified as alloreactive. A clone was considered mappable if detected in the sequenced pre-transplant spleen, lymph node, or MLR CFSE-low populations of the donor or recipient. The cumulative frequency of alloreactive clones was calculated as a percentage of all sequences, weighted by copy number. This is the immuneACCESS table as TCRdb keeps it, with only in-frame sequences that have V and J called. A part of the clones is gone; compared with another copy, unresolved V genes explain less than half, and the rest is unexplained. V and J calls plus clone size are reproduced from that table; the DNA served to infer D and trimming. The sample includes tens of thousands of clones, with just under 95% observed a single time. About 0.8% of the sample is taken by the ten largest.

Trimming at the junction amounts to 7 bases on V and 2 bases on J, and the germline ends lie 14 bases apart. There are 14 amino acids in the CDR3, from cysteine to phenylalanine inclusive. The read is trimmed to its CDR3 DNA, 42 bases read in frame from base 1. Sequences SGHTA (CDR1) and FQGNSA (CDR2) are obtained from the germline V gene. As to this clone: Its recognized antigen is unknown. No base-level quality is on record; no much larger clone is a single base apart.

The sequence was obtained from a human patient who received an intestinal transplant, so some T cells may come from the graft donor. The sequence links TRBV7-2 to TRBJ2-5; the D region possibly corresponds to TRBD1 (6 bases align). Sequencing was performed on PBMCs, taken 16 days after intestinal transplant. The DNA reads TGTGCCAGCATTCAACAGGGCCTACAAGAGACCCAGTACTTC. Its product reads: CASIQQGLQETQYF.